This TCR beta chain was sequenced for a study of blood T cells in healthy people across ages. PCR was performed a second time for about 7 to 12 cycles using a sample-barcoded 5' primer and a J-beta primer mix. TCRdb re-derived calls from the 5' RACE reads in MiXCR, one entry per CDR3 protein. The sample lists some 1.5 million distinct CDR3 sequences; about 45% were seen once. CDR1 is SGHRS, CDR2 YFSETQ, per germline. V was cut by 5 bases and J by 4 bases, with 12 bases left in between. This CDR3 is built from 13 residues. The receptor comes from a woman younger than 35 in good health. The sequenced sample was blood. V is TRBV5-1 and J is TRBJ2-5; D might be TRBD1 or TRBD2, each matching 5 bases. The CDR3, as DNA: TGCGCCAGCAGAACGGGACCAAGAGAGACCCAGTACTTC. Protein: CASRTGPRETQYF.